This TCR beta chain was identified in a study of technical replicates of blood from a handful of donors (dated by TCRdb to the late 2010s). Measured from the cysteine to the phenylalanine, the CDR3 is 16 residues long. The DNA shown is the 48-base CDR3, in frame from base 1. The CDR1 and CDR2 encoded by the germline V gene (reference sequence) are LNHDA and SQIVND. The germline ends are 15 bases apart after V is trimmed by 3 bases and J by 3 bases. With regard to this clone: Its antigen target is currently unknown. No base-level quality is on record; no much larger clone is a single base apart.

Library creation used the immunoSEQ multiplex PCR assay. TCRdb carries this immuneACCESS record with in-frame sequences only. Its versions omit some clonotypes, under half of them owing to an unresolved V gene in the studies checked, with the rest unexplained. The sample profile shows about 56,000 clones; over 90% of them were found once. The ten most abundant clones make up about 3% of the sample. The sequence derives from a human donor in good health. Some clones in this sample may be carry-over from other donors' samples. Sequencing used PBMCs. Rearrangement joined TRBV19 to TRBJ1-3; TRBD1 is perhaps the D gene, given 5 matching bases. The CDR3 is CASSIGLQVVGNTIYF. The sequenced DNA is TGTGCCAGTAGTATCGGGCTACAGGTGGTTGGAAACACCATATATTTT.